The sequence of this TCR beta chain was determined in a study of blood T cell repertoires in COVID-19. The V and J ends lost 2 bases and 2 bases respectively, with 10 bases between them. Germline CDR1 and CDR2: SGHDT and YYEEEE. The CDR3 consists of 14 residues. Generated by immunoSEQ multiplex PCR, the TCRdb table keeps only in-frame clones and is missing some. The sample includes under 250,000 clones, over 80% seen only once; the top ten take about 4%. The sequence was collected from a woman aged 25 to 45 who had been exposed to COVID-19. The chain links TRBV5-6 to TRBJ1-2; possible D gene TRBD1, 6 bases. Sample: PBMCs or T cells enriched from blood (not recorded which). The CDR3 nucleotides read TGTGCCAGCAGCTTACCGACAGGCAACTATGGCTACACCTTC. Its translation is CASSLPTGNYGYTF.